This T cell receptor beta chain is drawn from a study of T cells in Graves' hyperthyroidism and ophthalmopathy. Hyperthyroidism was newly diagnosed in patients aged 18 to 65 (duration under 2 months). Uncontrolled infections, other autoimmune diseases, pregnancy or lactation led to exclusion of patients. Study-wide findings and caveats: In blood, most of the thyroid clonotypes expanded above 0.001 were also present.

The CDR3 regions of TCR beta were amplified from RNA transcripts. TCR CDR3 regions were first amplified by RT-PCR with HTBI primers. TCRdb itself ran the multiplex PCR reads through MiXCR, one entry per CDR3 protein. This sample has some 270,000 distinct CDR3 sequences, with roughly 15% found just once. This CDR3 is 13 amino acids long. Germline V gene sequence: CDR1 MGHRA, CDR2 YSYEKL. V lost 3 bases, J lost 7 bases, and 5 bases stayed unmatched. A note on this clonotype: Its target is unknown.

The sample taken for sequencing was blood. This TCR came from a woman under 40 with Graves' hyperthyroidism that later progressed to Graves' ophthalmopathy. The chain links TRBV4-1 to TRBJ2-5; TRBD2 matches 7 bases. CDR3 loop: CASSQAGVGTQYF. The CDR3 DNA follows: TGCGCCAGCAGCCAGGCGGGGGTGGGGACCCAGTACTTC.